This TCR beta chain comes out of a study of blood T cell repertoires in COVID-19. Study overall: Acute and convalescent COVID-19 samples came from the United States, Italy and Spain. T cells, B-cell-depleted T cells, or PBMCs supplied cDNA or gDNA.

As processed by the authors: Amplification from reference gene primers served as the basis for estimated nucleated cell counts. TCRdb's table, derived via immunoSEQ multiplex PCR, lists solely in-frame clones and lacks some. V, J and clone size reflect that table, while D and trimming were determined from the DNA. The sample comprises a few hundred thousand clones, around 87% of which are singletons, and roughly 2.1% rests with the top ten. Sequenced: peripheral blood. This receptor was obtained from a woman aged 25 to 39 who had recovered from COVID-19.

The CDR3 DNA sequence: TGTGCCAGCAGCTTATCCCGGACAGGGGTAAGCAATCAGCCCCAGCATTTT. The encoded protein is CASSLSRTGVSNQPQHF. The chain recombines TRBV7-2 with TRBJ1-5; 9 nucleotides match TRBD1. The CDR3 has 17 residues. V gave up 2 bases and J gave up 1 base; unmatched junction bases: 6. The V gene's germline CDR1 is SGHTA and CDR2 FQGNSA.